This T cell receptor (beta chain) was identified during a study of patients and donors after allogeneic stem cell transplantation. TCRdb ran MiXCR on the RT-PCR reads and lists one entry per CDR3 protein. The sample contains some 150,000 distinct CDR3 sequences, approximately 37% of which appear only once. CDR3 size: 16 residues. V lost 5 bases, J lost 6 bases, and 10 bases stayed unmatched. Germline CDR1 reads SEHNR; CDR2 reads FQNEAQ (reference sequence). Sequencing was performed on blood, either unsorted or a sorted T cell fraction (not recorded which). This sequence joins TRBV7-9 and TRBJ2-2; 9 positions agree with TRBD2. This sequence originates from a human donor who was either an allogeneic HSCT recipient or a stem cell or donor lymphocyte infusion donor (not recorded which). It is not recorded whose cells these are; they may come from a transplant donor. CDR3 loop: CASSPAGLARSGELFF. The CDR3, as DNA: TGTGCCAGCAGCCCCGCGGGACTAGCACGGTCCGGGGAGCTGTTTTTT. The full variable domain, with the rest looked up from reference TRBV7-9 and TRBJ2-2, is DTGVSQNPRHKITKRGQNVTFRCDPISEHNRLYWYRQTLGQGPEFLTYFQNEAQLEKSRLLSDRFSAERPKGSFSTLEIQRTEQGDSAMYLCASSPAGLARSGELFFGEGSRLTVL.